These T cell receptor beta chains were read from a single sample in a study of identical twins. TCRdb analysed the 5' RACE reads with MiXCR anew, one entry per CDR3 protein. The table includes 260,000 or so distinct CDR3 sequences, approximately 7.8% detected once. In addition, the sample was reused for a study of yellow fever vaccine responses in identical twins.

Material for sequencing was CD8+ T cells sorted from blood. The source is a young woman in good health. CDR3s include the opening cysteine and the closing phenylalanine or tryptophan. A D gene is named only where the DNA matches it firmly. A clone size is listed for some rows: how often the clone was seen (once, few, many), or a class if it is expanded.

>-|TRBV7-6|-|TRBJ2-1
CASSSLDRGYNEQFF
TGTGCCAGCAGCTCGCTCGACAGAGGGTACAATGAGCAGTTCTTC
>-|TRBV2|-|TRBJ2-2
CASVGGGIGELFF
TGTGCCAGCGTTGGAGGGGGTATCGGGGAGCTGTTTTTT
>TRBD1|TRBV27|few|TRBJ2-1
CASSWATGNEQFF
TGTGCCAGCAGTTGGGCGACAGGGAATGAGCAGTTCTTC
>-|TRBV28|many|TRBJ2-5
CASRTGMVETQYF
TGTGCCAGCAGAACAGGGATGGTGGAGACCCAGTACTTC
>-|TRBV24-1|-|TRBJ2-2
CATSDLRQNTGELFF
TGTGCCACCAGTGATTTGCGGCAGAACACCGGGGAGCTGTTTTTT
>-|TRBV20-1|many|TRBJ2-1
CSQILPDYNEQFF
TGCAGCCAAATTCTCCCCGATTACAATGAGCAGTTCTTC
>TRBD2|TRBV6-1|many|TRBJ2-3
CASSSGSEGTQYF
TGTGCCAGCAGCAGCGGGAGTGAAGGTACGCAGTATTTT
>TRBD2|TRBV15|-|TRBJ2-1
CDTSRALGRLAANNEQFF
TGTGACACCAGCAGAGCCCTGGGGAGACTAGCGGCCAACAATGAGCAGTTCTTC
>-|TRBV20-1|-|TRBJ2-5
CSAREGVGHQETQYF
TGCAGTGCTAGGGAAGGCGTGGGCCACCAAGAGACCCAGTACTTC
>TRBD2|TRBV12-3/TRBV12-4|many|TRBJ2-3
CASSFRGGQDTQYF
TGTGCCAGCAGTTTTCGGGGGGGGCAAGATACGCAGTATTTT
>TRBD1|TRBV29-1|many|TRBJ2-3
CSVPTPTGLDTQYF
TGCAGCGTCCCCACCCCGACAGGGTTAGATACGCAGTATTTT
>-|TRBV12-3/TRBV12-4|-|TRBJ1-2
CASSGWTAMYYGYTF
TGTGCCAGCAGTGGGTGGACAGCGATGTACTATGGCTACACCTTC
>-|TRBV5-1|many|TRBJ2-2
CASSLEDGLRELFF
TGCGCCAGCAGCTTGGAGGACGGCCTAAGGGAGCTGTTTTTT
>-|TRBV27|-|TRBJ2-3
CASKPNRDRADTQYF
TGTGCCAGCAAACCGAACAGGGATCGTGCAGATACGCAGTATTTT
>-|TRBV15|many|TRBJ1-1
CATSRATAPGTEAFF
TGTGCCACCAGCAGAGCTACGGCCCCGGGCACTGAAGCTTTCTTT
>TRBD2|TRBV7-2|few|TRBJ2-3
CASSLAGGLYSADTQYF
TGTGCCAGCAGCTTAGCGGGAGGGCTCTACTCCGCAGATACGCAGTATTTT
>-|TRBV28|many|TRBJ2-2
CASSLLWGTGELFF
TGTGCCAGCAGTTTACTCTGGGGCACCGGGGAGCTGTTTTTT
>-|TRBV12-3/TRBV12-4|many|TRBJ1-2
CASSLGLGRPEYGYTF
TGTGCCAGCAGTTTAGGACTCGGTCGTCCTGAATATGGCTACACCTTC